This T cell receptor (beta chain) is drawn from a study of CD8+ T cells in alopecia areata. Germline V gene lookup returns CDR1 MDHEN and CDR2 SYDVKM. This CDR3 has 13 amino acids. Trimming shortened V by 3 bases and J by 3 bases, and 8 bases separated the two germline ends. This clone was recorded a few times. cDNA serving as the sequencing template came from extracted, reverse transcribed RNA. TCRdb's table, derived via immunoSEQ multiplex PCR, lists solely in-frame clones and lacks some. This sample yields about 30,000 clones, of which about two thirds are seen a single time; around 17% belongs to the top ten.

This clonotype was sampled from a human donor with alopecia areata. What was sequenced was NKG2D-high CD8+ T cells sorted from blood. V is TRBV28 and J is TRBJ2-5, with D maybe TRBD1 (5 bases). In nucleotides, the CDR3 is TGTGCCAGCAGTTTTGCGACAGAAGAGACCCAGTACTTC. This gives the protein CASSFATEETQYF.